This TCR beta chain was captured in a study of T cells in Graves' hyperthyroidism and ophthalmopathy. Study results and caveats: Blood held most thyroid clonotypes expanded above 0.001 frequency.

This clonotype was found many times. The antigen is unknown. It was considered stable Graves' hyperthyroidism when ophthalmopathy did not progress within 18 months. Hyperthyroidism had been newly diagnosed in patients aged 18 to 65, and its duration was under 2 months. Diagnostic decisions used clinical symptoms, serum thyroxine and TRAb, thyroid ultrasound and orbital computed tomography. TCR beta CDR3 sequences were amplified from RNA transcripts. Researchers ran a first-round RT-PCR on the TCR CDR3 using the HTBI primer set. TCRdb independently ran MiXCR on the multiplex PCR reads; one entry per CDR3 protein. The table lists under 400,000 distinct CDR3 sequences, around a sixth of them singletons. Trimming took 3 bases from V and 4 from J, leaving 11 bases between them. This CDR3 region has 14 residues. CDR1 is MDHEN and CDR2 is SYDVKM in the germline V gene.

The receptor was isolated from a woman aged 45-59 years with Graves' hyperthyroidism. The sequencing input was blood. The rearrangement uses TRBV28 and TRBJ2-3; tentative D call: TRBD1 (6 bases). The CDR3 region has the DNA TGTGCCAGCAGTTTCCCACAGGGTGCAGATACGCAGTATTTT. Encoded protein: CASSFPQGADTQYF.